The 26 T cell receptor beta chains given below trace back to one sample, sequenced in a study of cytomegalovirus exposure and HLA in healthy donors. The data were produced by immunoSEQ multiplex PCR, yet TCRdb's version contains in-frame clones alone and is incomplete. Found here are about 60,000 clones, 90% to 95% of them singletons; the top ten hold approximately 6.3%. Sample: PBMCs. The receptors come from a woman in her late teens or twenties in good health and CMV-seronegative.

The V call is TRBV2, the J call TRBJ2-7; no reliable D call. The CDR3 extends over 15 amino acids. Germline CDR1 reads SNHLY; CDR2 reads FYNNEI. Trimming cost V 6 bases and J 3 bases, with 18 bases left between them. The CDR3 protein is CASSTESSPLYEQYF. The CDR3 region has the DNA TGTGCCAGCAGCACCGAAAGCTCCCCTCTCTACGAGCAGTACTTC.

The CDR3 bases are TGTGCCAGCAGCCCCCTCGCCGGGGAGCTGTTTTTT. It yields the protein CASSPLAGELFF. V is TRBV11-3 and J is TRBJ2-2; D not resolved. The V end lost 5 bases, the J end lost 6 bases, and 7 bases lay between the germline ends. The CDR3 is 12 residues long. Germline CDR1 reads SGHNT; CDR2 reads YENEEA.

This clone has at least ten counts. V is TRBV6-4 and J is TRBJ2-2; TRBD1 matches 7 bases. The germline CDR1 and CDR2 sequences are MRHNA and SNTAGT. The CDR3 is 17 residues long. V lost 5 bases to trimming and J lost 3 bases; unmatched junction nucleotides: 12. The CDR3 nucleotides are TGTGCCAGCAGTACCCTCCCGGGAACAGGGGACACCGGGGAGCTGTTTTTT. Its translation: CASSTLPGTGDTGELFF.

V is TRBV9 and J is TRBJ1-5, with D unclear. Germline-derived CDR1 and CDR2 are SGDLS and YYNGEE. Trimming removed 3 bases from V and 0 bases from J, with 19 bases in between. The CDR3 consists of 18 residues. DNA for the CDR3: TGTGCCAGCAGCGCTCTAGAGGAAAGCCTAAGTAGCAATCAGCCCCAGCATTTT. Its translation: CASSALEESLSSNQPQHF.

This clone appeared a single time. This rearrangement joins TRBV11-3 to TRBJ2-1; no reliable D call. Trimming left V 5 bases short and J 6 bases short, with 17 bases between. The V gene's germline CDR1 is SGHNT and CDR2 YENEEA. The CDR3 spans 15 residues. Here the CDR3 DNA reads TGTGCCAGCAGCGACCATCGGCGAGGCCTCAATGAGCAGTTCTTC. This encodes CASSDHRRGLNEQFF.

This chain uses TRBV28 with TRBJ1-2; D is unclear. The CDR3 spans 12 residues. The V end was cut by 5 bases, the J end by 3 bases, with 7 bases between. CDR1 MDHEN and CDR2 SYDVKM come from the germline V gene. DNA for the CDR3: TGTGCCAGCAGTGGAGGGTACTATGGCTACACCTTC. Protein: CASSGGYYGYTF.

The chain couples TRBV5-8 to TRBJ2-3; 8 nucleotides line up with TRBD2. V was pared by 0 bases and J by 3 bases, with 3 bases of the junction left unmatched. This CDR3 spans 15 amino acids. The germline CDR1 and CDR2 sequences are SGHTS and YDEGEE. The CDR3 spells CASSLAGGPTDTQYF. Written as DNA, the CDR3 is TGTGCCAGCAGCTTGGCGGGAGGGCCGACAGATACGCAGTATTTT.

The table lists this clone with a count of one. The chain carries TRBV5-1 and TRBJ1-1, with D possibly being TRBD1 (5 bases). CDR1 and CDR2 (germline): SGHRS, YFSETQ. Trimming removed 0 bases at V and 7 bases at J, with 13 bases between. The CDR3 is 14 amino acids. CDR3 sequence (DNA): TGCGCCAGCAGCTTGGTATGGCAGGGTGGTGAAGCTTTCTTT. Translation: CASSLVWQGGEAFF. Full variable domain (missing parts from reference TRBV5-1 and TRBJ1-1): KAGVTQTPRYLIKTRGQQVTLSCSPISGHRSVSWYQQTPGQGLQFLFEYFSETQRNKGNFPGRFSGRQFSNSRSEMNVSTLELGDSALYLCASSLVWQGGEAFFGQGTRLTVV.

The V gene is TRBV7-6, the J gene TRBJ1-4; 10 bases agree with TRBD1. V was clipped by 2 bases and J by 3 bases; unmatched bases: 9. Germline CDR1 is SGHVS and CDR2 is FNYEAQ. This CDR3 is built from 18 residues. The CDR3 DNA follows: TGTGCCAGCAGCTTACCCCGGGGACAGGGGAGATCTAATGAAAAACTGTTTTTT. It yields the protein CASSLPRGQGRSNEKLFF.

The chain joins TRBV6-6 to TRBJ2-7; unclear D gene. Germline values: CDR1 MNHNY, CDR2 SVGAGI (reference sequence). Trimming left V 6 bases short and J 0 bases short, with 15 bases between. There are 15 residues in the CDR3. The chain's CDR3 is CASSSPTLSSYEQYF. The CDR3 DNA reads as TGTGCCAGCAGCTCCCCGACTCTGAGCTCCTACGAGCAGTACTTC.

The chain combines TRBV19 with TRBJ1-2; 8 nucleotides line up with TRBD1. CDR3 length: 14 amino acids. Trimming cost V 4 bases and J 4 bases; bases outside gene matches: 5. Germline CDR1 and CDR2: LNHDA and SQIVND (reference sequence). CDR3 sequence: CASSRGQGGYGYTF. DNA of the CDR3: TGTGCCAGTAGTAGAGGACAGGGAGGCTATGGCTACACCTTC.

J is TRBJ1-1 and V is TRBV6-1; no firm D call. This CDR3 is 16 amino acids long. From germline, CDR1 is MNHNS and CDR2 SASEGT. V was shortened by 4 bases and J by 2 bases, with 17 bases between the two germline ends. The chain's CDR3 is CASSGLSERRNTEAFF. In nucleotides, the CDR3 is TGTGCCAGCAGTGGTCTTAGTGAGAGGAGAAACACTGAAGCTTTCTTT.

The V gene is TRBV6-1, the J gene TRBJ2-2, with a tentative D call TRBD1 (7 bases). The CDR3 has 16 residues. Germline values: CDR1 MNHNS, CDR2 SASEGT. Trimming pared 1 base from V and 3 bases from J, leaving 12 bases between. The CDR3 DNA reads as TGTGCCAGCAGTGAAGGGCCAGGGGGGTACACCGGGGAGCTGTTTTTT. Protein product: CASSEGPGGYTGELFF.

The rearrangement uses TRBV28 and TRBJ2-7; 12 bases are shared with TRBD2. Germline CDR1 is MDHEN and CDR2 is SYDVKM. V lost 7 bases to trimming and J lost 2 bases; unmatched junction nucleotides: 3. The CDR3 has 14 amino acids. CDR3 region: CASIPSGRAYEQYV. Written as DNA, the CDR3 is TGTGCCAGCATCCCTAGCGGGAGGGCCTACGAGCAGTACGTC.

In this sample, this clone turned up once. The rearrangement links TRBV7-2 to TRBJ2-3, with 9 bases that match TRBD1. CDR3 size: 12 residues. Germline lookup yields CDR1 SGHTA and CDR2 FQGNSA. Unmatched junction bases numbered 4, after V lost 5 bases and J lost 10 bases. CDR3 DNA: TGTGCCAGCAGCAGGGGACAGGGCTCGCAGTATTTT. This sequence encodes CASSRGQGSQYF.

V usage is TRBV13 and J usage is TRBJ2-7, with 9 nucleotides matching TRBD1. The CDR3 extends over 13 amino acids. CDR1 is PRHDT, CDR2 FYEKMQ, per germline (reference sequence). CDR3 residues: CASRGQGSYEQYF. In DNA form, the CDR3 reads TGTGCGTCCCGGGGACAGGGCTCCTACGAGCAGTACTTC.

V usage is TRBV2 and J usage is TRBJ2-3; D perhaps matches TRBD2 (6 bases). Trimming shortened V by 6 bases and J by 0 bases, and 13 bases separated the two germline ends. The CDR3 loop spans 15 amino acids. The germline gives CDR1 SNHLY, CDR2 FYNNEI. The CDR3 sequence: CASRLAEDSTDTQYF. The DNA for the CDR3 is TGTGCCAGCAGGTTAGCGGAGGATAGCACAGATACGCAGTATTTT.

V and J are TRBV11-2 and TRBJ2-2, with a weak D call TRBD2 (5 bases). Germline V CDR1 and CDR2: SGHAT, FQNNGV. This CDR3 spans 15 amino acids. V dropped 5 bases and J dropped 1 base, with 11 bases sitting between them. CDR3 in amino acids: CASSPRGLNTGELFF. In DNA, the CDR3 is TGTGCCAGCAGCCCCAGAGGGCTGAACACCGGGGAGCTGTTTTTT.

The chain carries TRBV9 and TRBJ2-1, with TRBD2 matching 15 bases. V shed 2 bases, J shed 4 bases, and the junction held 1 base outside the gene matches. Per germline, CDR1 SGDLS and CDR2 YYNGEE. This CDR3 contains 16 residues. CDR3 sequence reads: CASSVGTSGRYNEQFF. Written as DNA, the CDR3 is TGTGCCAGCAGCGTTGGGACTAGCGGGAGGTACAATGAGCAGTTCTTC.

V gene TRBV15 combines with J gene TRBJ1-2; TRBD1 matches at 10 bases. The germline V gene encodes CDR1 LNHNV and CDR2 YYDKDF (reference sequence). The V gene end was trimmed by 4 bases and the J gene end by 4 bases; junction bases not matched to a gene: 6. The CDR3 contains 15 residues. The CDR3 loop is CATSKTGGEIYGYTF. CDR3 coding DNA: TGTGCCACCAGCAAGACAGGGGGCGAGATCTATGGCTACACCTTC. Variable domain in full (rest from reference TRBV15 and TRBJ1-2): DAMVIQNPRYQVTQFGKPVTLSCSQTLNHNVMYWYQQKSSQAPKLLFHYYDKDFNNEADTPDNFQSRRPNTSFCFLDIRSPGLGDTAMYLCATSKTGGEIYGYTFGSGTRLTVV.

The gene calls are TRBV7-8 and TRBJ1-3; D is possibly TRBD1 (5 bases). The CDR3 is made up of 15 amino acids. With 5 bases removed from V and 2 bases from J, the gap between germline ends came to 13 bases. Germline-derived CDR1 and CDR2 are SGHVS and FQNEAQ. The CDR3 sequence is CASSPIVGPGNTIYF. The CDR3 coding sequence is TGTGCCAGCAGCCCGATCGTGGGGCCTGGAAACACCATATATTTT. Full variable domain (outside the CDR3, taken from reference TRBV7-8 and TRBJ1-3): GAGVSQSPRYKVAKRGQDVALRCDPISGHVSLFWYQQALGQGPEFLTYFQNEAQLDKSGLPSDRFFAERPEGSVSTLKIQRTQQEDSAVYLCASSPIVGPGNTIYFGEGSWLTVV.

This clone has only one observation. V is TRBV19 and J is TRBJ1-2, with D unresolved. The CDR3 is 14 amino acids. V lost 1 base and J lost 3, with 9 bases in between. CDR1 is LNHDA, CDR2 SQIVND, per germline (reference sequence). CDR3 sequence (DNA): TGTGCCAGTAGTATAGTGGTGGGCGACTATGGCTACACCTTC. Translating gives CASSIVVGDYGYTF.

The chain joins TRBV5-4 to TRBJ2-5; tentative D call: TRBD1 (5 bases). Germline assignment: CDR1 SGHNT and CDR2 YYREEE (reference sequence). This CDR3 has 16 residues. V was clipped by 0 bases and J by 9 bases, with 21 bases between them. In DNA, the CDR3 is TGTGCCAGCAGCTTGGCGTTTGCGACAGAGATTCGGGCCCAGTACTTC. It encodes CASSLAFATEIRAQYF.

The V call is TRBV27, the J call TRBJ2-1, with TRBD2 matching over 9 bases. V shed 5 bases and J 2 bases; nucleotides not matched to a gene: 4. The CDR3 is made up of 15 amino acids. Germline values: CDR1 MNHEY, CDR2 SMNVEV (reference sequence). CDR3 region: CASSKTSGAYNEQFF. For the CDR3, the DNA is TGTGCCAGCAGTAAGACTAGCGGCGCCTACAATGAGCAGTTCTTC.

V is TRBV19 and J is TRBJ2-7; a possible D gene is TRBD2 (6 bases). Germline V gene data show CDR1 as LNHDA and CDR2 as SQIVND (reference sequence). CDR3 size: 11 residues. V lost 6 bases and J 7 bases, leaving 10 bases between the germline ends. In nucleotides, the CDR3 is TGTGCCAGTAGCCTCGGGGGTGAGCAGTACTTC. Protein sequence: CASSLGGEQYF.

CDR3 amino acids: CASRVAAANYGYTF. The CDR3 nucleotides read TGTGCCAGCAGAGTGGCCGCCGCTAACTATGGCTACACCTTC. The V and J genes are TRBV6-5 and TRBJ1-2, with D hard to call. V lost 6 bases, J lost 0 bases, and 11 bases lay in between. The CDR3 runs 14 residues. Looked up from germline, CDR1 is MNHEY and CDR2 is SVGAGI.